The clone carrying this T cell receptor (beta chain) was recorded many times. V was cut by 5 bases and J by 6 bases, with 11 bases left in between. In germline, CDR1 is DFQATT, CDR2 SNEGSKA (reference sequence). This CDR3 region has 12 residues. These data belong to a study of glioma-infiltrating T cells. Amplification of TCR alpha and beta CDR3 regions from RNA used iRepertoire nested multiplex PCR. TCRdb independently ran MiXCR on the multiplex PCR reads; one entry per CDR3 protein. This table has 9,500 to 15,000 distinct CDR3 sequences, around 27% appearing once. The V gene is TRBV20-1, the J gene TRBJ1-5; no clear D. The sample taken for sequencing was glioma tissue, nonneoplastic brain tissue, or PBMCs (not recorded which). The source is a human donor with low-grade glioma or glioblastoma, undergoing nonglioma brain surgery, or in good health (not recorded which). The CDR3 sequence: CSARGVGQPQHF. The CDR3 region has the DNA TGCAGTGCTCGGGGTGTGGGTCAGCCCCAGCATTTT.